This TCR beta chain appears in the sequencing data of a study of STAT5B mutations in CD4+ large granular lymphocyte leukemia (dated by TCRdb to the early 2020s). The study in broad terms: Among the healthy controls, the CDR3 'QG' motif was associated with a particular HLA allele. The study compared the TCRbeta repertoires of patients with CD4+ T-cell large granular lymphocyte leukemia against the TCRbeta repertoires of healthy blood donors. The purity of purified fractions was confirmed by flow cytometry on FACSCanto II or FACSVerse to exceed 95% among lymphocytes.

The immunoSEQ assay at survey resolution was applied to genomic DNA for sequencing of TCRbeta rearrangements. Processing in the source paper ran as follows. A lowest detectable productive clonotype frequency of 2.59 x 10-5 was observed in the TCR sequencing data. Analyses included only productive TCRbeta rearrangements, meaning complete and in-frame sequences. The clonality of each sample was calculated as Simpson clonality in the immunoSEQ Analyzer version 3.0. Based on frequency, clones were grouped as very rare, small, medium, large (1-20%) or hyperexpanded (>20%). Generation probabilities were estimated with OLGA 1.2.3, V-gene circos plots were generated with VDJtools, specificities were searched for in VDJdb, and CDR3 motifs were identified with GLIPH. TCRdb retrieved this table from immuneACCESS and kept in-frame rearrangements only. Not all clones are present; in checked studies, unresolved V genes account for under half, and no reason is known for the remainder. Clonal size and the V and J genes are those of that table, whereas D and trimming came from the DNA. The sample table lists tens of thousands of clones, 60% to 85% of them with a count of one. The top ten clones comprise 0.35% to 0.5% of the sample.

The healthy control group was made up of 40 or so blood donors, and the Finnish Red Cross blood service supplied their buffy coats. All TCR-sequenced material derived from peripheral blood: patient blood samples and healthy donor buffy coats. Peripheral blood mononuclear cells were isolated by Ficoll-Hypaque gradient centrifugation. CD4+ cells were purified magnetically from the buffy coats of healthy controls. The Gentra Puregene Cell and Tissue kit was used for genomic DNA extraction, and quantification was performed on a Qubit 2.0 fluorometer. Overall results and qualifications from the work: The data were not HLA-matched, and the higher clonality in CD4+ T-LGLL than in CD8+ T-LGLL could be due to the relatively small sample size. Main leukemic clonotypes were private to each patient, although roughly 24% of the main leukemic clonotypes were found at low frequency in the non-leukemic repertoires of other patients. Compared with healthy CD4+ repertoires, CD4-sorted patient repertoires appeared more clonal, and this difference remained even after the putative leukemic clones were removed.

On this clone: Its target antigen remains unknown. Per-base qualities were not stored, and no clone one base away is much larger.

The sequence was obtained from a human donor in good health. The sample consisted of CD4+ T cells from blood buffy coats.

The nucleotides are TGTGCCAGCAGCTACCAGTGGGGAAAGGGGTTACGGACCGGGGAGCTGTTTTTT. This gives the protein CASSYQWGKGLRTGELFF. Here the chain combines TRBV7-2 and TRBJ2-2, and the D gene may be TRBD1, 5 bases matching. The CDR3 has 18 amino acids, counting the end cysteine and phenylalanine. CDR3 DNA is the only sequence kept; it has 54 bases, read in frame from the first base. Per the germline V gene, SGHTA is the CDR1 and FQGNSA is the CDR2. V drops 4 bases and J drops 5 bases, leaving 23 bases in between.